This T cell receptor beta chain is drawn from a study of shared clonotypes between healthy human individuals. In replicate PCRs of sorted subsets, 150 to 200 ng DNA, roughly 31,000 T cell genomes, was used. Measured with immunoSEQ multiplex PCR; TCRdb has only the in-frame clones, and not every one. The sample lists hundreds of thousands of clones, around 67% occurring once. With respect to this clone: The antigen is undetermined.

V lost 2 bases, J lost 4 bases, and 6 bases stayed unmatched. This CDR3 contains 16 residues. Germline assignment: CDR1 MNHNS and CDR2 SASEGT. Study outcomes and limitations: Researchers found naive subsets generally carried larger estimated richness than memory subsets.

Nashville, Tennessee was home to all donors, each a Caucasian adult. The receptor's source is a woman in her twenties or thirties in good health. The chain carries TRBV6-1 and TRBJ1-5; 9 positions match TRBD1. The sequenced sample was memory CD4+ T cells sorted from blood. Subset defined: CD45RA-negative fraction. The CDR3 loop is CASSETWGTGNQPQHF. The CDR3 DNA reads TGTGCCAGCAGTGAAACGTGGGGGACAGGGAATCAGCCCCAGCATTTT.